This is a list of T cell receptor beta chains from one sample in a study of OX40 agonist ivuxolimab in advanced cancers. Data came from immunoSEQ multiplex PCR; TCRdb stores just in-frame clones and leaves some out. The data show more than 30,000 clones, with 70% to 90% seen just once and about 25% held by the top ten. The material was CD4+ or CD8+ T cells sorted from blood, obtained in a trial of the OX40 agonist ivuxolimab. Receptor source: an adult with an advanced solid tumor such as melanoma, head and neck, liver or kidney cancer. Both conserved end residues are part of each CDR3. The D gene is left open where the match is weak. The size entry is marked missing in some rows and otherwise reads once, few, many or a size class.

-,TRBJ2-3,TRBV7-7,-,CASSLGLAGDTQYF,TGTGCTAGCAGCTTAGGTCTGGCGGGAGATACGCAGTATTTT
-,TRBJ2-2,TRBV5-1,TRBD1,CASSRDRGDAGELFF,TGCGCCAGCAGCCGTGACAGGGGAGACGCCGGGGAGCTGTTTTTT
-,TRBJ2-1,TRBV5-6,-,CASSLLAESSYNEQFF,TGTGCCAGCAGCTTGTTGGCCGAGAGCTCCTACAATGAGCAGTTCTTC
-,TRBJ2-2,TRBV7-9,-,CASRIASRGSGELFF,TGTGCCAGCAGGATAGCCTCTAGGGGCTCCGGGGAGCTGTTTTTT
once,TRBJ2-3,TRBV18,-,CASSPPGLNIDTQYF,TGTGCCAGCTCACCCCCGGGACTGAACATAGATACGCAGTATTTT
-,TRBJ2-1,TRBV7-2,TRBD2,CASSPPGLASSYNEQFF,TGTGCCAGCAGCCCCCCGGGACTAGCGAGCTCCTACAATGAGCAGTTCTTC
once,TRBJ1-5,TRBV6-6,-,CASSPLVGSGPQHF,TGTGCCAGCAGTCCGCTTGTGGGTTCTGGGCCCCAGCATTTT
-,TRBJ1-5,TRBV6-1,-,CASTRGGLIGQPQHF,TGTGCCAGCACCCGAGGGGGGTTGATTGGTCAGCCCCAGCATTTT
-,TRBJ2-5,TRBV7-9,-,CASRPTRGRRETQYF,TGTGCCAGCAGGCCGACCCGAGGGAGGCGCGAGACCCAGTACTTC
-,TRBJ2-1,TRBV6-1,TRBD2,CASSDTAGTSAYSYNEQFF,TGTGCCAGCAGTGACACGGCCGGGACTAGCGCCTACTCCTACAATGAGCAGTTCTTC
-,TRBJ1-3,TRBV19,-,CASSQGNGNTIYF,TGTGCCAGTAGCCAGGGGAACGGAAACACCATATATTTT
-,TRBJ2-1,TRBV6-6,TRBD2,CASRGLAARNEQFF,TGTGCCAGCAGAGGACTAGCGGCCAGGAATGAGCAGTTCTTC
-,TRBJ1-1,TRBV29-1,-,CSATSNTEAFF,TGCAGCGCCACTTCGAACACTGAAGCTTTCTTT
-,TRBJ2-5,TRBV7-9,-,CASSLTSETQYF,TGTGCCAGCAGCCTAACCTCGGAGACCCAGTACTTC
-,TRBJ2-7,TRBV5-6,-,CASSLSGGGHTGQYF,TGTGCCAGCAGCTTGTCGGGCGGGGGCCACACCGGGCAGTACTTC
-,TRBJ2-7,TRBV27,-,CASSARGVSEQYF,TGTGCCAGCAGTGCGCGGGGAGTAAGCGAGCAGTACTTC
-,TRBJ1-1,TRBV6-1,TRBD1,CASSELGTGKFSEAFF,TGTGCCAGCAGTGAGTTGGGGACAGGGAAGTTCTCTGAAGCTTTCTTT
once,TRBJ2-7,TRBV4-1,-,CASSLGPSVSYEQYF,TGCGCCAGCAGCCTAGGACCTTCGGTCTCTTACGAGCAGTACTTC
-,TRBJ2-3,TRBV10-2,TRBD1,CASRQGAYTDTQYF,TGCGCCAGCAGACAGGGGGCCTACACAGATACGCAGTATTTT
-,TRBJ1-3,TRBV4-2,TRBD1,CASSQQTGGSGNTIYF,TGTGCCAGCAGCCAACAGACAGGGGGCTCTGGAAACACCATATATTTT